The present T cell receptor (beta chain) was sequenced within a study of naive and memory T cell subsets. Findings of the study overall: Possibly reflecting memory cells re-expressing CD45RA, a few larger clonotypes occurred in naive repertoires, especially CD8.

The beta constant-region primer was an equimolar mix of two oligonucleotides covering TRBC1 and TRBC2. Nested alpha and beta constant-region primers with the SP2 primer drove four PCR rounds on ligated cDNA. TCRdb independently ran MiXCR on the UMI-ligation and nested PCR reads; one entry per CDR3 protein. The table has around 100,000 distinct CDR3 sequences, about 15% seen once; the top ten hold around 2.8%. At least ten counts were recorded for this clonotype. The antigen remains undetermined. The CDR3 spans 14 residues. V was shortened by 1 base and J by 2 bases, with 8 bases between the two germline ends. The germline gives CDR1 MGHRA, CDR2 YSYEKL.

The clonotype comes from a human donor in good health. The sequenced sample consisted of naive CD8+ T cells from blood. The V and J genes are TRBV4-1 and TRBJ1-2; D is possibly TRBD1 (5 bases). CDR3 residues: CASSQGQLNYGYTF. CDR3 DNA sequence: TGCGCCAGCAGCCAAGGACAGTTGAACTATGGCTACACCTTC.